Included here is one T cell receptor beta chain sequence, with context. Antigen specificity is unknown. Data came from immunoSEQ multiplex PCR; TCRdb stores just in-frame clones and leaves some out. Of 440,000 or so clones listed, 92% are singletons. These data come from a study of Ad26.COV2.S vaccination and SARS-CoV-2 variants. Points from the study as a whole: Substantial post-vaccination breadth of spike-specific CD8+ and CD4+ T cell responses was reported. Using TCR breadth and depth analyses may have led to underestimated total T cell responses. Across vaccine and placebo recipients, the breadth of non-spike TCRs was similar.

Specified treatment: roughly 18 received Ad26.COV2.S at low or high dose, single or two shots; roughly five received placebo; per-sample allocation not given. It was on day 63 after the first vaccine or placebo injection that samples were taken. The sequencing used peripheral blood, collected in a trial of Ad26.COV2.S vaccine versus placebo. The sequence was obtained from a person between 18 and 59 years old who received the Ad26.COV2.S COVID-19 vaccine or a placebo.

CDR3 protein: CASSYSTARTSYEQYF. In DNA, the CDR3 is TGTGCCAGCAGTTACTCGACGGCCCGAACGTCCTACGAGCAGTACTTC. The J gene is TRBJ2-7, the V gene TRBV6-2 or TRBV6-3; D not certain. This CDR3 has 16 residues. The V and J ends lost 0 bases and 1 base respectively, with 13 bases between them. The germline V gene has CDR1 MNHEY and CDR2 SVGEGT.